A single sample gave rise to the 2 T cell receptor beta chains below, sequenced in a study of CD8 T cells in Susac syndrome. RNA totalling about 0.45 to 1 ug underwent reverse transcription with random hexamers. Using its own MiXCR run on the immunoSEQ multiplex PCR reads, TCRdb lists one record per CDR3 protein. The table lists about 200,000 distinct CDR3 sequences, roughly 91% of them singletons. The specimen sequenced was CD4+ T cells from PBMCs. These receptors originate from a human donor with Susac syndrome.

This clonotype was counted between two and nine times. The chain has TRBV20-1 and TRBJ1-1; D might be TRBD1 (5 bases). V gave up 6 bases and J gave up 10 bases, with 18 bases separating them. This CDR3 region has 12 residues. Germline-derived CDR1 and CDR2 are DFQATT and SNEGSKA (reference sequence). The CDR3 reads CSAPTPGERAFF. The CDR3 DNA reads TGCAGTGCACCTACGCCGGGGGAAAGAGCTTTCTTT.

This clonotype was seen once. CDR3 sequence: CASTYPVPRGTQYF. In nucleotides, the CDR3 is TGTGCCAGCACCTACCCCGTGCCAAGAGGGACCCAGTACTTC. This chain connects TRBV6-5 to TRBJ2-5; unclear D gene. Germline CDR1 reads MNHEY; CDR2 reads SVGAGI. The germline V and J ends were trimmed by 7 bases and 7 bases, with 19 bases remaining between them. The CDR3 has 14 amino acids.